This T cell receptor beta chain was found in a study of EBV T-cell therapy then PD-1 blockade in nasopharyngeal carcinoma (dated by TCRdb to the early 2020s). About this clone: What antigen it recognizes has not been identified. No much larger clone is present one base from it, and per-base qualities are unavailable.

Genomic DNA was extracted from sorted cells using the Qiagen DNeasy Kit. TCR beta chain deep sequencing was performed on the immunoSEQ platform. Turning to the authors' computational methods: The immunoSEQ Analyzer software was used to analyze the repertoire data. TCRdb took this table from immuneACCESS and kept in-frame rearrangements with V and J called. Such tables lack part of the clones; where checked against another copy, unresolved V genes explain under half of the gap, and the rest is unexplained. That table gives V, J and clone size, and the DNA gave D and trimming. The sample data list about 20,000 clones, and approximately 79% of these were observed just once. 31% of the sample rests with the top ten. This sample's time point label indicates: 266 days after commencement of treatment, after nivolumab therapy. The treatment or condition tag for this specimen amounts to: AdE1-LMPpoly-expanded autologous EBV-specific T-cell therapy followed by anti-PD-1 nivolumab.

The junction shows trimming of 6 bases on V and 1 base on J, plus 7 bases between the germline ends. CDR1 and CDR2 are drawn from the germline V gene (reference sequence): SEHNR, FQNEAQ. Measured from the cysteine to the phenylalanine, the CDR3 is 12 residues long. Just the 36-base CDR3 DNA is kept, in frame starting at base 1. The V and J segments used are TRBV7-9 and TRBJ2-7, with the D gene call left open. This TCR came from a man aged 35-49 years with nasopharyngeal carcinoma. The sample in question was CD8+ T cells from blood, obtained at roughly day 290 from a patient whose treatment included autologous EBV-specific T cells and nivolumab. The DNA sequence is given as TGTGCCAGCAGTAAAGGATCCTACGAGCAGTACTTC. Translated, this gives CASSKGSYEQYF.